The sequence of this T cell receptor beta chain was determined in a study of naive and memory T cell subsets. Study results and limitations: There was no ground truth to check naive and memory subset results.

The CDR3 covers 14 residues. Germline V gives CDR1 SGHTA, CDR2 FQGNSA. Deletions cut 4 bases from V and 14 bases from J, with 18 bases between. Both TRBC1 and TRBC2 were covered by a beta constant-region primer of two equimolar oligonucleotides. The ligated cDNA underwent four PCR rounds using SP2 and nested alpha and beta constant-region primers. TCRdb called the UMI-ligation and nested PCR reads again in MiXCR, with one record for every CDR3 protein. The top ten hold less than 1% of the sample, which has 100,000 to 150,000 distinct CDR3 sequences, 35% to 40% seen once. Details on this clonotype: Its antigen remains unidentified.

Sequencing input: central memory CD4+ T cells from blood. This chain connects TRBV7-2 to TRBJ1-6, with D unclear. The source of this sequence is a human donor in good health. The CDR3 coding sequence is TGTGCCAGCAGCTACATGGGCGCCCAAGGGTCCCTCCACTTT. Protein product: CASSYMGAQGSLHF.